These 21 T cell receptor beta chains originate from one sample sequenced in a study of cytomegalovirus exposure and HLA in healthy donors. The study ran its PCR with 60 Vbeta and 13 Jbeta primers. Sequenced by immunoSEQ multiplex PCR; TCRdb stores in-frame clones only, minus some. Among fewer than 100,000 clones listed, roughly three quarters were seen once. Sequencing input: PBMCs. These receptors were taken from a man aged 35 to 55 in good health and CMV-seronegative.

This chain joins TRBV27 and TRBJ1-1; D remains ambiguous. This CDR3 has 11 amino acids. From germline, CDR1 is MNHEY and CDR2 SMNVEV (reference sequence). Between the trimmed V and J ends, which lost 3 bases and 4 bases, there was a span of 3 bases. Written as DNA, the CDR3 is TGTGCCAGCAGTTTCGGCACTGAAGCTTTCTTT. Translating gives CASSFGTEAFF.

V gene TRBV7-2 combines with J gene TRBJ2-7; 8 positions agree with TRBD2. This CDR3 comprises 16 residues. J was trimmed by 2 bases and V by 3 bases; bases with no gene match: 9. Germline CDR1 and CDR2: SGHTA and FQGNSA. The CDR3 sequence is CASSLSGGVPTYEQYF. The DNA for the CDR3 is TGTGCCAGCAGCTTGTCGGGAGGGGTCCCCACCTACGAGCAGTACTTC.

The chain has TRBV11-2 and TRBJ1-6, with D perhaps TRBD1 (5 bases). The V and J ends lost 4 bases and 0 bases respectively, with 13 bases between them. CDR3 length equals 17 residues. Germline CDR1 and CDR2: SGHAT and FQNNGV. The CDR3 region is CASSYMTASSYNSPLHF. CDR3 sequence (DNA): TGTGCCAGCAGCTACATGACAGCGAGCTCCTATAATTCACCCCTCCACTTT.

This clone was recorded a few times. The J gene is TRBJ2-3, the V gene TRBV6-5, with TRBD2 matching over 9 bases. Germline-derived CDR1 and CDR2 are MNHEY and SVGAGI. The V gene end was trimmed by 7 bases and the J gene end by 2 bases; junction bases not matched to a gene: 7. This CDR3 contains 15 residues. CDR3 region: CASNPAGGHTDTQYF. CDR3 in DNA: TGTGCCAGCAACCCAGCGGGGGGACACACAGATACGCAGTATTTT.

The J gene is TRBJ2-7, the V gene TRBV7-9; 11 bases fit TRBD2. V gave up 3 bases and J gave up 7 bases; unmatched junction bases: 8. CDR1 and CDR2 from the germline V gene are SEHNR and FQNEAQ (reference sequence). The CDR3 loop spans 15 amino acids. The CDR3 DNA follows: TGTGCCAGCAGCTTTACGACTAGCGGGATTGGGGAGCAGTACTTC. It is translated as CASSFTTSGIGEQYF.

This rearrangement joins TRBV9 to TRBJ2-2; tentative D call: TRBD1 (5 bases). The germline V and J ends were trimmed by 1 base and 2 bases, with 12 bases remaining between them. Germline V gene data show CDR1 as SGDLS and CDR2 as YYNGEE. The CDR3 is 16 residues long. CDR3 sequence (DNA): TGTGCCAGCAGCGTATGGGGCAGGTCTAACACCGGGGAGCTGTTTTTT. This translates into CASSVWGRSNTGELFF.

DNA of the CDR3: TGTGCCAGCAGTCCAACAGGGCCATACAATGAGCAGTTCTTC. It is translated as CASSPTGPYNEQFF. The chain couples TRBV6-4 to TRBJ2-1; possible D gene TRBD1, 6 bases. CDR3 length equals 14 residues. Germline CDR1 and CDR2: MRHNA and SNTAGT. The V end was cut by 5 bases, the J end by 4 bases, with 12 bases between.

The chain is built from TRBV19 and TRBJ1-4; 7 bases fit TRBD1. V lost 7 bases and J lost 0; bases outside the gene matches: 8. The germline V gene encodes CDR1 LNHDA and CDR2 SQIVND (reference sequence). This CDR3 spans 16 amino acids. For the CDR3, the DNA is TGTGCCAGTAACTCGGGACAGCCTGCAACTAATGAAAAACTGTTTTTT. It specifies CASNSGQPATNEKLFF. Filled out from reference TRBV19 and TRBJ1-4, the complete variable domain reads DGGITQSPKYLFRKEGQNVTLSCEQNLNHDAMYWYRQDPGQGLRLIYYSQIVNDFQKGDIAEGYSVSREKKESFPLTVTSAQKNPTAFYLCASNSGQPATNEKLFFGSGTQLSVL.

V gene TRBV7-3 combines with J gene TRBJ1-2; no reliable D call. Germline assignment: CDR1 SGHTA and CDR2 FQGTGA. V was pared by 8 bases and J by 3 bases, with 25 bases between. The CDR3 has 17 residues. Written as DNA, the CDR3 is TGTGCCAGCGGCTCCACCCCTAAACCCTGGTCTGACTATGGCTACACCTTC. It is translated as CASGSTPKPWSDYGYTF.

V is TRBV6-6 and J is TRBJ1-5, with 7 bases fitting TRBD1. This CDR3 has 15 amino acids. Germline trimming cut 5 bases from V and 5 bases from J; bases unmatched to any gene: 9. CDR1 and CDR2 (germline): MNHNY, SVGAGI (reference sequence). CDR3 DNA sequence: TGTGCCAGCAGTAAACAGGACAGGAATCATCAGCCCCAGCATTTT. It yields the protein CASSKQDRNHQPQHF.

The CDR3 region has the DNA TGTGCCTGGAATCGAAATAGCGGGGTTGGTGGGAAGTTCTTC. Its translation is CAWNRNSGVGGKFF. The chain has TRBV30 and TRBJ2-1, with 8 positions matching TRBD2. This CDR3 comprises 14 residues. J gave up 14 bases and V 4 bases, and 16 bases lay outside the gene matches. Germline V gene data show CDR1 as GTSNPN and CDR2 as SVGIG (reference sequence).

The table lists this clone with a few counts. This chain uses TRBV18 with TRBJ1-4; D is possibly TRBD1 (5 bases). V dropped 1 base and J dropped 8 bases, with 11 bases sitting between them. The CDR3 consists of 14 residues. CDR1 is KGHSH, CDR2 LQKENI, per germline. This CDR3 reads CASSPRGEEEKLFF. Written as DNA, the CDR3 is TGTGCCAGCTCACCACGAGGGGAGGAGGAAAAACTGTTTTTT. Drawing the rest from reference TRBV18 and TRBJ1-4, the complete variable domain is NAGVMQNPRHLVRRRGQEARLRCSPMKGHSHVYWYRQLPEEGLKFMVYLQKENIIDESGMPKERFSAEFPKEGPSILRIQQVVRGDSAAYFCASSPRGEEEKLFFGSGTQLSVL.

The chain links TRBV9 to TRBJ1-1; D may be TRBD1 (6 bases). This CDR3 spans 14 amino acids. Per the germline V gene, CDR1 is SGDLS and CDR2 is YYNGEE. Trimming shortened V by 2 bases and J by 1 base, and 9 bases separated the two germline ends. CDR3 sequence (DNA): TGTGCCAGCAGCGTGGGGGCCAAGAACACTGAAGCTTTCTTT. Its translation is CASSVGAKNTEAFF.

The V gene is TRBV4-1, the J gene TRBJ2-2; D is possibly TRBD1 (6 bases). CDR1 and CDR2 from the germline V gene are MGHRA and YSYEKL. The CDR3 extends over 17 amino acids. Trimming pared 0 bases from V and 3 bases from J, leaving 14 bases between. The CDR3 is CASSQEGAGEDTGELFF. The CDR3 nucleotides read TGCGCCAGCAGCCAAGAGGGGGCTGGAGAGGACACCGGGGAGCTGTTTTTT.

The CDR3 DNA follows: TGTGCCGCCGCGCGGGGGCTAAATCAGCCCCAGCATTTT. Encoded protein: CAAARGLNQPQHF. The rearrangement uses TRBV28 and TRBJ1-5; D possibly corresponds to TRBD1 (6 bases). Germline V CDR1 and CDR2: MDHEN, SYDVKM. CDR3 length: 13 residues. Trimming took 11 bases from V and 4 from J, leaving 15 bases between them.

The chain uses TRBV7-2 and TRBJ1-1; the D is unclear. V shed 10 bases and J shed 0 bases, with 15 bases lying between them. The CDR3 length is 14 residues. Germline V gene data show CDR1 as SGHTA and CDR2 as FQGNSA. CDR3 sequence reads: CATHIVGVNTEAFF. The CDR3 region has the DNA TGTGCCACCCATATTGTAGGAGTGAACACTGAAGCTTTCTTT.

The chain recombines TRBV29-1 with TRBJ1-1; D may be TRBD1 (5 bases). This CDR3 comprises 12 residues. The ends were cut back, 4 bases at V and 0 bases at J, with 6 bases in the middle. Germline values: CDR1 SQVTM, CDR2 ANQGSEA. CDR3 protein: CSVGQLNTEAFF. In nucleotides, the CDR3 is TGCAGCGTTGGACAGCTGAACACTGAAGCTTTCTTT.

The chain joins TRBV11-2 to TRBJ2-3; 13 bases are shared with TRBD2. The V and J ends lost 6 bases and 4 bases, in that order; junction bases with no gene match: 7. The CDR3 is made up of 16 amino acids. Germline V CDR1 and CDR2: SGHAT, FQNNGV. In DNA, the CDR3 is TGTGCCAGCAGATTGACTAGCGGGGGGTTGGCAGATACGCAGTATTTT. Translated, it gives CASRLTSGGLADTQYF.

With regard to this clone: The junction does not match germline at one end; this may be a read error. This chain joins TRBV7-9 and TRBJ2-7; 8 nucleotides align to TRBD2. The length of the CDR3 is 15 residues. Germline CDR1 SEHNR, CDR2 FQNEAQ (reference sequence). The CDR3 loop is CSSSSPGLVAYEQYF. The CDR3 DNA reads TGTTCCAGCAGCTCACCGGGACTAGTCGCGTACGAGCAGTACTTC. Full variable domain (missing parts from reference TRBV7-9 and TRBJ2-7): DTGVSQNPRHKITKRGQNVTFRCDPISEHNRLYWYRQTLGQGPEFLTYFQNEAQLEKSRLLSDRFSAERPKGSFSTLEIQRTEQGDSAMYLCSSSSPGLVAYEQYFGPGTRLTVT.

The chain carries TRBV5-1 and TRBJ2-3, with 15 bases aligning to TRBD2. The J segment lost 14 bases and the V segment lost 3 bases, leaving 4 bases of the junction unmatched. This CDR3 comprises 13 residues. Germline loops: CDR1 SGHRS, CDR2 YFSETQ. CDR3 residues: CASSSGLAGGGYF. The DNA of the CDR3 is TGCGCCAGCAGCTCGGGACTAGCGGGAGGAGGGTATTTT.

V gene TRBV4-1 combines with J gene TRBJ2-1, with TRBD2 matching 9 bases. This CDR3 has 16 amino acids. CDR1 is MGHRA, CDR2 YSYEKL, per germline. The junction had 4 bases not matched to a gene; V was cut back by 0 bases and J by 4 bases. As DNA, the CDR3 is TGCGCCAGCAGCCAAGAGAGGCGGGGGGGATACAATGAGCAGTTCTTC. The encoded protein is CASSQERRGGYNEQFF.